This T cell receptor beta chain was profiled in a study of T cells in Graves' hyperthyroidism and ophthalmopathy. Only a few counts were recorded for this clonotype. Its target is not known. This CDR3 has 15 residues. Germline V gene data show CDR1 as MDHEN and CDR2 as SYDVKM. V gave up 6 bases and J gave up 10 bases; unmatched junction bases: 13. RNA transcripts served as the template for amplifying TCR beta CDR3 regions. In the first-round RT-PCR of the TCR CDR3, the HTBI primer set was used. TCRdb re-called the multiplex PCR reads through MiXCR, storing one row per CDR3 protein. This table holds about 530,000 distinct CDR3 sequences, approximately 17% found once. Study-wide results and limits: Prediction of ophthalmopathy progression came a median around 6 months pre-onset.

At least 3 on the Clinical Activity Score was recorded for ophthalmopathy patients, who also had NOSPECS grade at least 4 and duration under 3 months. The rearrangement joins TRBV28 to TRBJ2-1; 9 positions agree with TRBD1. Material for sequencing was blood. This receptor was identified in a woman aged 18-29 years with Graves' ophthalmopathy. CDR3 sequence: CASSLGPGTGWEQFF. The CDR3 DNA is TGTGCCAGCAGCCTCGGTCCCGGGACAGGGTGGGAGCAGTTCTTC.